The 9 T cell receptor beta chains below all came from one sample that was sequenced in a study of blood T cell repertoires in COVID-19. The table came from immunoSEQ multiplex PCR; TCRdb's copy has only in-frame clones and leaves some out. The sample holds hundreds of thousands of clones, about nine tenths seen once. Material for sequencing was peripheral blood. The receptor source for this set is a woman aged 25 to 39 with active or convalescent COVID-19.

This chain joins TRBV11-2 and TRBJ1-1, with D uncertain. The CDR3 loop spans 14 amino acids. The ends were cut back, 5 bases at V and 7 bases at J, with 17 bases in the middle. Germline CDR1 reads SGHAT; CDR2 reads FQNNGV. The CDR3 coding sequence is TGTGCCAGCAGCCTATCCCACGTGGTTGATGAAGCTTTCTTT. The encoded protein is CASSLSHVVDEAFF.

This chain uses TRBV10-1 with TRBJ2-7; a weak D match, TRBD1 (6 bases). The length of the CDR3 is 15 residues. The V end lost 6 bases, the J end lost 1 base, and 16 bases lay between the germline ends. CDR1 WNHNN and CDR2 SYGVQD come from the germline V gene (reference sequence). The CDR3 nucleotides are TGCGCCAGCAGCCCCGCCGACAGGCCATCCTACGAGCAGTACTTC. It is translated as CASSPADRPSYEQYF.

The gene calls are TRBV19 and TRBJ2-3; D is possibly TRBD2 (6 bases). CDR3 length equals 13 residues. Trimming shortened V by 3 bases and J by 4 bases, and 8 bases separated the two germline ends. CDR1 is LNHDA, CDR2 SQIVND, per germline (reference sequence). In DNA, the CDR3 is TGTGCCAGTAGTATGGCGGGGCCAGATACGCAGTATTTT. Residues: CASSMAGPDTQYF. Using reference TRBV19 and TRBJ2-3 for the parts outside the CDR3, the full variable domain is DGGITQSPKYLFRKEGQNVTLSCEQNLNHDAMYWYRQDPGQGLRLIYYSQIVNDFQKGDIAEGYSVSREKKESFPLTVTSAQKNPTAFYLCASSMAGPDTQYFGPGTRLTVL.

The gene calls are TRBV6-5 and TRBJ1-4, with a weak D call TRBD1 (5 bases). Per the germline V gene, CDR1 is MNHEY and CDR2 is SVGAGI. V lost 6 bases to trimming and J lost 5 bases, with 13 bases between them. This CDR3 is 14 amino acids long. The CDR3 region is CASRITGLNEKLFF. The DNA for the CDR3 is TGTGCCAGCAGAATAACAGGTCTAAATGAAAAACTGTTTTTT.

Only a few counts were recorded for this clone. This chain links TRBV13 with TRBJ2-7; no firm D call. Trimming took off 0 bases at V and 0 bases at J, with 9 bases between the two ends. This CDR3 is 15 amino acids long. Germline V gene lookup returns CDR1 PRHDT and CDR2 FYEKMQ (reference sequence). CDR3 sequence: CASSLGPSSSYEQYF. DNA of the CDR3: TGTGCCAGCAGCTTAGGCCCGTCGAGCTCCTACGAGCAGTACTTC. The whole variable domain, remainder taken from reference TRBV13 and TRBJ2-7, is AAGVIQSPRHLIKEKRETATLKCYPIPRHDTVYWYQQGPGQDPQFLISFYEKMQSDKGSIPDRFSAQQFSDYHSELNMSSLELGDSALYFCASSLGPSSSYEQYFGPGTRLTVT.

This CDR3 is CASRNPSGRGELFF. CDR3 DNA sequence: TGTGCCAGCAGGAACCCAAGCGGGAGGGGGGAGCTGTTTTTT. The V call is TRBV2, the J call TRBJ2-2; 9 bases line up with TRBD2. V trimming: 6 bases; J trimming: 8 bases; junction bases outside the gene matches: 7. Germline CDR1 is SNHLY and CDR2 is FYNNEI. The CDR3 length is 14 residues.

This chain connects TRBV5-4 to TRBJ1-1, with D possibly matching TRBD1 (6 bases). The germline V and J ends were trimmed by 6 bases and 1 base, with 13 bases remaining between them. The germline CDR1 and CDR2 sequences are SGHNT and YYREEE (reference sequence). The CDR3 loop spans 14 amino acids. The CDR3 coding sequence is TGTGCCAGCACTCTCGGACAGAAGAACACTGAAGCTTTCTTT. Its translation is CASTLGQKNTEAFF.

The V and J genes are TRBV5-1 and TRBJ2-2; weak D call: TRBD2 (5 bases). Trimming pared 3 bases from V and 1 base from J, leaving 10 bases between. The CDR3 totals 15 residues. Germline-derived CDR1 and CDR2 are SGHRS and YFSETQ. The CDR3 coding sequence is TGCGCCAGCAGCTACTGGGGAGAGAACACCGGGGAGCTGTTTTTT. Its translation: CASSYWGENTGELFF.

The chain carries TRBV9 and TRBJ2-2, with D possibly TRBD2 on 5 matching bases. Trimming took off 0 bases at V and 0 bases at J, with 6 bases between the two ends. The germline V gene encodes CDR1 SGDLS and CDR2 YYNGEE. The CDR3 is 15 residues long. DNA of the CDR3: TGTGCCAGCAGCGTAGGGACTTCGAACACCGGGGAGCTGTTTTTT. Residues: CASSVGTSNTGELFF.